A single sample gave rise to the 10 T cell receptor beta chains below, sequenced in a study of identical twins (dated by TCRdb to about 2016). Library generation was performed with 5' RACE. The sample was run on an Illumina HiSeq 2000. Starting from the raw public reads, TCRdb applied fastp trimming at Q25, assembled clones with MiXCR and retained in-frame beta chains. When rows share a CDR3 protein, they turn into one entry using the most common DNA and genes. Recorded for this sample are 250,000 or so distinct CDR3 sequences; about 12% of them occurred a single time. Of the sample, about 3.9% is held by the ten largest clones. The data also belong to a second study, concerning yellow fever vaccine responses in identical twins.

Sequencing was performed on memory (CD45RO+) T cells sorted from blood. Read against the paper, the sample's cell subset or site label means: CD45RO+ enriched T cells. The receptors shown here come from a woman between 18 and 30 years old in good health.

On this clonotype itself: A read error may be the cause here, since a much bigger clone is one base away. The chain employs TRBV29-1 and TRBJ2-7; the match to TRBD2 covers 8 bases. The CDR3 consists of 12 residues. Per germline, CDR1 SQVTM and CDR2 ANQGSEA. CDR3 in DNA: TGCGTTGTGCGGGAGGATTCCTACGTGCAGTACTTC. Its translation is CVVREDSYVQYF.

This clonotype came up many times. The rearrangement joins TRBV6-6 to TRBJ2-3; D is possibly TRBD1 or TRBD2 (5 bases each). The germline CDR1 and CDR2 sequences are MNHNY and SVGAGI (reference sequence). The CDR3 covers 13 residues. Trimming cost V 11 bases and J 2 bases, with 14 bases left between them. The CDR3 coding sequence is TGTGCCTCCCGACGGGGCTACACAGATACGCAGTATTTT. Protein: CASRRGYTDTQYF.

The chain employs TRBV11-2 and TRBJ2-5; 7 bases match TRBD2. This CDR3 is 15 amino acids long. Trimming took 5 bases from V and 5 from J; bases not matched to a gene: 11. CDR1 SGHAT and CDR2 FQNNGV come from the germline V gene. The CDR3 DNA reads TGTGCCAGCAGCGCCCGGGGGGTGTCTTGGGAGACCCAGTACTTC. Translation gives CASSARGVSWETQYF.

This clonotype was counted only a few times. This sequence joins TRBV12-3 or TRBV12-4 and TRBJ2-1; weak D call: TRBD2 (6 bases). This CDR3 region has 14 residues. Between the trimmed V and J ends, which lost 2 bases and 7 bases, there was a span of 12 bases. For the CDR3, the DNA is TGTGCCAGCAGTTTACGTCGGGGGAAGAATGAGCAGTTCTTC. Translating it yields CASSLRRGKNEQFF.

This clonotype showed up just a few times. The CDR3 region has the DNA TGTGCCAGCAGTTATGTTGGGCTAGCGGTTCCCGGGGAGCTGTTTTTT. Its protein product is CASSYVGLAVPGELFF. J is TRBJ2-2 and V is TRBV6-2 or TRBV6-3, with TRBD2 identical over 7 bases. This CDR3 region has 16 residues. Germline V gene lookup returns CDR1 MNHEY and CDR2 SVGEGT. After removal of 3 bases from V and 6 bases from J, the junction contained 10 bases not matched to a gene.

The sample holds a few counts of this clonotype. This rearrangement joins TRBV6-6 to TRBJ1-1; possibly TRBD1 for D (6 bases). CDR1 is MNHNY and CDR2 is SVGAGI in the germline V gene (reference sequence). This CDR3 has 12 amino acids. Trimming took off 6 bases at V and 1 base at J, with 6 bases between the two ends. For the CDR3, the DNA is TGTGCCAGCAGACAGGGGAACACTGAAGCTTTCTTT. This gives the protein CASRQGNTEAFF.

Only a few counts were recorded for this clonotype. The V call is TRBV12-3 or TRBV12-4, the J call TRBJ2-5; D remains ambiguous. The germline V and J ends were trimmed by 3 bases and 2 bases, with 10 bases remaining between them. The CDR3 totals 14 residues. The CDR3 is CASSFGRKQETQYF. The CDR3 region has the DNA TGTGCCAGCAGTTTCGGTCGGAAACAAGAGACCCAGTACTTC.

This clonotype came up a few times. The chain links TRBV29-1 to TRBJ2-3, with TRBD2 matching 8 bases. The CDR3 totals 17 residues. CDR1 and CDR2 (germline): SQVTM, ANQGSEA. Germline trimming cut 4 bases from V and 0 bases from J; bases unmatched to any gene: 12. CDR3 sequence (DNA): TGCAGCGTTGGGGGTCCGGCGGCTAGCGGGAGCACAGATACGCAGTATTTT. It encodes CSVGGPAASGSTDTQYF.

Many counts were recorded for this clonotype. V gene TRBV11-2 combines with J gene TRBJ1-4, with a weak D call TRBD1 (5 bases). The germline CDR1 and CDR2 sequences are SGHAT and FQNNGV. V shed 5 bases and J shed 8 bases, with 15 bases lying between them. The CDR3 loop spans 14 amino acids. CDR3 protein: CASSPTAVYEKLFF. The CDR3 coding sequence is TGTGCCAGCAGCCCGACAGCTGTGTACGAAAAACTGTTTTTT.

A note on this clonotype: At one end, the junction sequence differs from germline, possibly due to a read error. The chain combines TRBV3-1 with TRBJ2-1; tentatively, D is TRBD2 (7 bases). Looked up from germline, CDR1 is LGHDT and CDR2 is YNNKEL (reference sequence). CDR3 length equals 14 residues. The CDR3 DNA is TGTGCCAGCACCCAAAAGGGGGGGCGCAATGAGCAGTTCTTC. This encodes CASTQKGGRNEQFF.